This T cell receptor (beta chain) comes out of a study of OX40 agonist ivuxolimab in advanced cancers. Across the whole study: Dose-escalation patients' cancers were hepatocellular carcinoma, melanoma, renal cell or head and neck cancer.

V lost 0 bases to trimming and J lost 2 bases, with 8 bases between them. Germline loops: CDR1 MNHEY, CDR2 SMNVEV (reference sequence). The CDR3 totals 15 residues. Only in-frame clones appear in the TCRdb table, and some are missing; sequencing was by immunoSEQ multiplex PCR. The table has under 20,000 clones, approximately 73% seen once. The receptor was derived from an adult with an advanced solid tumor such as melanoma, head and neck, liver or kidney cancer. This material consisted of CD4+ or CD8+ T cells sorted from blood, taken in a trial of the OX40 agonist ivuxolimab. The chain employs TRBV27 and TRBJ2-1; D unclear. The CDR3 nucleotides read TGTGCCAGCAGTTTATCCGTGGTTCCCTACAATGAGCAGTTCTTC. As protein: CASSLSVVPYNEQFF.